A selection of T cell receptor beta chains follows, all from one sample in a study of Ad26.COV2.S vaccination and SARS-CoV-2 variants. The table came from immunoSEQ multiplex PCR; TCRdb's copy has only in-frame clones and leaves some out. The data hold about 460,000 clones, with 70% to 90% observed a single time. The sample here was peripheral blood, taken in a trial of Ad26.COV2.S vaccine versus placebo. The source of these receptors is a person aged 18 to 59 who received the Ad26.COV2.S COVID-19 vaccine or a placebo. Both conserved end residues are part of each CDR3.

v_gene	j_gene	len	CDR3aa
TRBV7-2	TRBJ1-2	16	CASSLQTLGPNYGYTF
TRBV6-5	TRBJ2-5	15	CASNVAGVGKETQYF
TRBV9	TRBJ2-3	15	CASSGTAGAGDTQYF
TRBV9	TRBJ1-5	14	CASSVDPTDQPQHF
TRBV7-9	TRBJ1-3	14	CASSGSSSGNTIYF
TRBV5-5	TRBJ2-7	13	CASSLDRVYEQYF
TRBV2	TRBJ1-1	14	CASSEPVMNTEAFF
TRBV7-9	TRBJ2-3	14	CASSPEHSAHTQYF
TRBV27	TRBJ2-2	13	CASSTGYTGELFF
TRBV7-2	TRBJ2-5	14	CASSLNSGQETQYF
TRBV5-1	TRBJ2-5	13	CASSPDRVETQYF
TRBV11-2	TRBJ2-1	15	CASSLAAGDYNEQFF
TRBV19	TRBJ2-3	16	CASSPSGLAGGPPQYF
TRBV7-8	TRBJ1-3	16	CASSLQPRGSGNTIYF
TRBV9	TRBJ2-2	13	CASSAQGTGELFF
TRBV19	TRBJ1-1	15	CAARQEGTMNTEAFF
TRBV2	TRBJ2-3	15	CASRFQGASPDTQYF
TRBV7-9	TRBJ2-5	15	CASSPGQGALETQYF
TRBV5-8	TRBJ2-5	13	CASSLKFQETQYF